This passage covers 10 T cell receptor beta chains from one sample sequenced in a study of cytomegalovirus exposure and HLA in healthy donors (dated by TCRdb to 2016 to 2017). The receptor library was made with the immunoSEQ multiplex PCR assay. A mixture of 60 forward primers for TCR Vbeta segments and 13 reverse primers for TCR Jbeta segments was used in the multiplex PCR. TCRdb retrieved this table from immuneACCESS and kept in-frame rearrangements only. Not all clones are present; in checked studies, unresolved V genes account for under half, and no reason is known for the remainder. The sample includes under 150,000 clones, with about four fifths observed a single time. More than 4% of the sample belongs to the ten largest clones. The sequencing input was PBMCs. These TCRs come from a man in his forties in good health and CMV-seropositive.

This clone was seen only a few times. The CDR3 region is CASSTPDRGLLDTEAFF. The CDR3 bases are TGTGCCAGCAGCACGCCCGACAGGGGTTTGTTGGACACTGAAGCTTTCTTT. V gene TRBV28 combines with J gene TRBJ1-1; TRBD1 matches at 8 bases. Germline V gene lookup returns CDR1 MDHEN and CDR2 SYDVKM. V shed 6 bases, J shed 3 bases, and the junction held 15 bases outside the gene matches. There are 17 residues in the CDR3.

The chain employs TRBV12-5 and TRBJ1-5, with D tentatively TRBD1 (6 bases). Germline assignment: CDR1 LGHNT and CDR2 FRNRAP. The germline V and J ends were trimmed by 6 bases and 7 bases, with 13 bases remaining between them. This CDR3 spans 13 amino acids. The CDR3 coding sequence is TGTGCTAGTGGGGACGCGGGGGCGCAGCCCCAGCATTTT. Residues: CASGDAGAQPQHF.

The J gene is TRBJ2-1, the V gene TRBV6-6; D may be TRBD1 (5 bases). The germline V gene encodes CDR1 MNHNY and CDR2 SVGAGI (reference sequence). The CDR3 has 15 amino acids. Trimming left V 4 bases short and J 4 bases short, with 14 bases between. The CDR3 nucleotides are TGTGCCAGCAGTTCTCACACAGGCTTTTACAATGAGCAGTTCTTC. As protein: CASSSHTGFYNEQFF.

This clone showed up just a few times. J is TRBJ1-6 and V is TRBV27; D perhaps matches TRBD1 (5 bases). Germline CDR1 reads MNHEY; CDR2 reads SMNVEV (reference sequence). V was shortened by 8 bases and J by 14 bases, with 16 bases between the two germline ends. This CDR3 comprises 12 residues. The CDR3 protein is CASSVTGRALHF. In DNA, the CDR3 is TGTGCCAGCTCAGTCACCGGCAGGGCCCTCCACTTT.

The V gene is TRBV30, the J gene TRBJ1-3, with D unresolved. The germline V gene encodes CDR1 GTSNPN and CDR2 SVGIG (reference sequence). This CDR3 region has 17 residues. V shed 0 bases and J shed 0 bases, with 15 bases lying between them. CDR3 sequence reads: CAWSVPLLTYSGNTIYF. The CDR3 bases are TGTGCCTGGAGTGTTCCCCTACTAACTTACTCTGGAAACACCATATATTTT.

This clone was seen only a few times. This sequence joins TRBV21-1 and TRBJ2-3; TRBD2 was called by the table and not checked on the DNA. TRBV21-1 is labeled a pseudogene. This CDR3 has 14 amino acids. CDR3 sequence: CASSPLAYTDTQYF. The CDR3 DNA reads TGTGCCAGCAGCCCACTAGCGTACACAGATACGCAGTATTTT.

The CDR3 sequence is CAISGGLNSPLHF. Here the CDR3 DNA reads TGTGCCATCAGTGGTGGCCTCAATTCACCCCTCCACTTT. V is TRBV10-3 and J is TRBJ1-6; no clear D. The CDR3 consists of 13 residues. Between the trimmed V and J ends, which lost 4 bases and 7 bases, there was a span of 8 bases. Germline CDR1 and CDR2: ENHRY and SYGVKD.

The chain is built from TRBV5-1 and TRBJ2-3, with 7 nucleotides matching TRBD2. Germline V gene data show CDR1 as SGHRS and CDR2 as YFSETQ. The junction had 3 bases not matched to a gene; V was cut back by 5 bases and J by 0 bases. CDR3 length equals 14 residues. The CDR3 coding sequence is TGCGCCAGCAGAACTAGCGTGAGCACAGATACGCAGTATTTT. Its protein product is CASRTSVSTDTQYF.

The chain uses TRBV7-7 and TRBJ2-7, with unresolved D. Germline loops: CDR1 SSHAT, CDR2 FNYEAQ (reference sequence). The CDR3 spans 13 residues. V lost 1 base, J lost 5 bases, and 9 bases lay in between. DNA of the CDR3: TGTGCCAGCAGCTTAGACCCCTACCACGAGCAGTACTTC. Translated: CASSLDPYHEQYF.

This clone was seen a single time. This chain uses TRBV18 with TRBJ2-4; 10 bases map to TRBD2. CDR3 length equals 16 residues. Germline lookup yields CDR1 KGHSH and CDR2 LQKENI. V shed 2 bases and J 0 bases; nucleotides not matched to a gene: 1. The CDR3 nucleotides read TGTGCCAGCTCACCAACTAGCGGGGTAGCCAAAAACATTCAGTACTTC. It specifies CASSPTSGVAKNIQYF.